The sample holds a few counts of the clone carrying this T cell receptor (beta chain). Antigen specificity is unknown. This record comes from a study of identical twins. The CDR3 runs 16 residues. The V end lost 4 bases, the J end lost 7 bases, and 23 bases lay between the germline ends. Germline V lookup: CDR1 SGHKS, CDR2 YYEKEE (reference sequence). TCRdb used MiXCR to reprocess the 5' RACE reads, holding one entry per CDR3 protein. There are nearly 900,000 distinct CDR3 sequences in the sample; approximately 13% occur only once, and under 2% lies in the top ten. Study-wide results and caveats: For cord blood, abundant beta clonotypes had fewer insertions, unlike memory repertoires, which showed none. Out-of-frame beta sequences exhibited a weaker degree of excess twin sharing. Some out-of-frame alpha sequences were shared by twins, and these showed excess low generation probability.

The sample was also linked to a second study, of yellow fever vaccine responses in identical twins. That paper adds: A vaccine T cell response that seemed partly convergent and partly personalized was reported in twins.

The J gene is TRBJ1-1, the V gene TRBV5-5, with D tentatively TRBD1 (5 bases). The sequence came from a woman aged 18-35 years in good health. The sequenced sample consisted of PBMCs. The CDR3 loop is CASSRIDGTTLFEAFF. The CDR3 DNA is TGTGCCAGCAGCCGAATCGACGGGACGACACTGTTTGAAGCTTTCTTT. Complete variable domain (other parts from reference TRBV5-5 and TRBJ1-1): DAGVTQSPTHLIKTRGQQVTLRCSPISGHKSVSWYQQVLGQGPQFIFQYYEKEERGRGNFPDRFSARQFPNYSSELNVNALLLGDSALYLCASSRIDGTTLFEAFFGQGTRLTVV.